A single sample is the source of the 19 T cell receptor beta chains below, sequenced in a study of blood T cells in healthy people across ages. A second PCR of roughly 7 to 11 cycles used a sample-barcoded 5' primer and a J-beta primer mix. TCRdb re-called the 5' RACE reads through MiXCR, storing one row per CDR3 protein. The top ten clones hold over 10% of a sample with 650,000 to 1,000,000 distinct CDR3 sequences, around 36% of them seen once. The sample was blood. The receptors shown here come from a man aged 18-30 years in good health.

The chain links TRBV20-1 to TRBJ1-5; D is perhaps TRBD1 (5 bases). V gave up 0 bases and J gave up 4 bases, with 10 bases separating them. Germline lookup yields CDR1 DFQATT and CDR2 SNEGSKA (reference sequence). CDR3 length: 14 amino acids. CDR3: CSARDPGGNQPQHF. The DNA of the CDR3 is TGCAGTGCTAGAGATCCCGGGGGAAATCAGCCCCAGCATTTT.

This clonotype was seen only a few times. The chain couples TRBV14 to TRBJ2-5, with D tentatively TRBD2 (6 bases). Trimming pared 6 bases from V and 1 base from J, leaving 15 bases between. The CDR3 contains 15 residues. Germline CDR1 reads SGHDN; CDR2 reads FVKESK. The CDR3: CASSPGGDPQETQYF. The CDR3 DNA is TGTGCCAGCAGTCCCGGGGGAGACCCCCAAGAGACCCAGTACTTC. Full variable domain (missing parts from reference TRBV14 and TRBJ2-5): EAGVTQFPSHSVIEKGQTVTLRCDPISGHDNLYWYRRVMGKEIKFLLHFVKESKQDESGMPNNRFLAERTGGTYSTLKVQPAELEDSGVYFCASSPGGDPQETQYFGPGTRLLVL.

The chain is built from TRBV9 and TRBJ2-5; 9 nucleotides agree with TRBD2. The last part of the DNA fits TRBJ2-7 better; the J call may be wrong. Germline lookup yields CDR1 SGDLS and CDR2 YYNGEE. This CDR3 is built from 15 residues. This chain's CDR3 is CASSVESGRFDEQYF. CDR3 DNA: TGTGCCAGCAGCGTAGAGAGCGGGAGGTTCGACGAGCAGTACTTC.

V is TRBV4-2 and J is TRBJ1-3; possibly TRBD1 for D (6 bases). This CDR3 spans 13 amino acids. Trimming shortened V by 10 bases and J by 4 bases, and 14 bases separated the two germline ends. The germline V gene encodes CDR1 LGHNA and CDR2 YNFKEQ. For the CDR3, the DNA is TGTGCCACCGCCGAGGGGGTCGGAAACACCATATATTTT. Translated: CATAEGVGNTIYF.

This clonotype was recorded many times. The V and J genes are TRBV12-3 or TRBV12-4 and TRBJ2-7; TRBD1 matches 8 bases. V lost 6 bases and J lost 2; bases outside the gene matches: 0. This CDR3 region has 12 residues. In DNA, the CDR3 is TGTGCCAGCAGGGGACAGGCCTACGAGCAGTACTTC. Amino acids: CASRGQAYEQYF.

The rearrangement joins TRBV7-8 to TRBJ2-1, with D maybe TRBD1 (6 bases). V lost 8 bases, J lost 4 bases, and 12 bases lay in between. The germline CDR1 and CDR2 sequences are SGHVS and FQNEAQ. The CDR3 is 13 residues long. The DNA for the CDR3 is TGTGCCAGCGGGACACATAGATACAATGAGCAGTTCTTC. Protein product: CASGTHRYNEQFF.

This clonotype is a singleton in its sample. The chain has TRBV5-1 and TRBJ2-3, with D perhaps TRBD2 (7 bases). With 5 bases removed from V and 3 bases from J, the gap between germline ends came to 13 bases. The CDR3 contains 14 residues. Germline CDR1 SGHRS, CDR2 YFSETQ. The CDR3 nucleotides are TGCGCCAGCAGGGAGGGGGGGCCTACAGATACGCAGTATTTT. This gives the protein CASREGGPTDTQYF. The whole variable domain, filled in from reference TRBV5-1 and TRBJ2-3, reads KAGVTQTPRYLIKTRGQQVTLSCSPISGHRSVSWYQQTPGQGLQFLFEYFSETQRNKGNFPGRFSGRQFSNSRSEMNVSTLELGDSALYLCASREGGPTDTQYFGPGTRLTVL.

The V gene is TRBV9, the J gene TRBJ1-4; tentative D call: TRBD1 (5 bases). Germline V CDR1 and CDR2: SGDLS, YYNGEE. CDR3 length: 15 amino acids. Between the trimmed V and J ends, which lost 4 bases and 8 bases, there was a span of 18 bases. Here the CDR3 reads CASSIGRGLGEKLFF. The CDR3 DNA is TGTGCCAGCAGCATCGGGCGGGGCCTCGGGGAAAAACTGTTTTTT.

This clonotype was seen only a few times. This chain links TRBV29-1 with TRBJ2-1; 9 bases match TRBD2. CDR3 size: 15 residues. V trimming: 7 bases; J trimming: 1 base; junction bases outside the gene matches: 8. Looked up from germline, CDR1 is SQVTM and CDR2 is ANQGSEA. CDR3 coding DNA: TGCAGCGGGTTAGGAGCGGGGGGTTCCTACAATGAGCAGTTCTTC. It specifies CSGLGAGGSYNEQFF.

This clonotype was counted ten times or more. V usage is TRBV6-5 and J usage is TRBJ2-3; tentatively, D is TRBD2 (6 bases). V dropped 6 bases and J dropped 3 bases, with 19 bases sitting between them. The CDR3 has 16 amino acids. Germline lookup yields CDR1 MNHEY and CDR2 SVGAGI. For the CDR3, the DNA is TGTGCCAGCAGCCCCGGGACGGGGGTTCGGACAGATACGCAGTATTTT. This encodes CASSPGTGVRTDTQYF.

V usage is TRBV29-1 and J usage is TRBJ1-1; D gene uncertain. V lost 4 bases, J lost 2 bases, and 11 bases lay in between. Germline values: CDR1 SQVTM, CDR2 ANQGSEA. The CDR3 spans 13 residues. The CDR3 region is CSVAPTANTEAFF. CDR3 DNA sequence: TGCAGCGTTGCGCCCACGGCAAACACTGAAGCTTTCTTT.

The chain is built from TRBV9 and TRBJ1-3; D is possibly TRBD1 (6 bases). The CDR3 totals 15 residues. V lost 4 bases and J 4 bases, leaving 15 bases between the germline ends. Germline CDR1 SGDLS, CDR2 YYNGEE. CDR3 coding DNA: TGTGCCAGCAGCCCGACTGGGACACCGGGAAACACCATATATTTT. Protein sequence: CASSPTGTPGNTIYF.

The V call is TRBV28, the J call TRBJ2-4, with 8 bases aligning to TRBD1. Germline assignment: CDR1 MDHEN and CDR2 SYDVKM. V was clipped by 5 bases and J by 1 base; unmatched bases: 7. CDR3 length: 16 residues. Written as DNA, the CDR3 is TGTGCCAGCAGTCCAGGGGGCGAGGCGGCCAAAAACATTCAGTACTTC. This encodes CASSPGGEAAKNIQYF.

The J gene is TRBJ2-5, the V gene TRBV3-1, with D hard to call. Looked up from germline, CDR1 is LGHDT and CDR2 is YNNKEL (reference sequence). This CDR3 comprises 14 residues. V was pared by 0 bases and J by 2 bases, with 7 bases between. CDR3 loop: CASSQDRIQETQYF. CDR3 bases: TGTGCCAGCAGCCAAGATCGGATTCAAGAGACCCAGTACTTC.

A word on this clonotype: At one end the junction does not follow the germline gene, possibly because of a read error. V usage is TRBV5-1 and J usage is TRBJ2-1; TRBD2 aligns across 7 bases. The CDR3 extends over 16 amino acids. Germline-derived CDR1 and CDR2 are SGHRS and YFSETQ. The CDR3 DNA follows: TGCGTCAGCAGTTTGGGTCTAGCGGCGTCTAGGAATGAGCAGTTCTTC. Amino acids: CVSSLGLAASRNEQFF.

The rearrangement links TRBV12-3 or TRBV12-4 to TRBJ1-4; no reliable D call. Trimming took off 3 bases at V and 1 base at J, with 12 bases between the two ends. This CDR3 is 16 amino acids long. The CDR3 sequence is CASSFVPTLTNEKLFF. Written as DNA, the CDR3 is TGTGCCAGCAGTTTCGTCCCGACTTTAACTAATGAAAAACTGTTTTTT.

This clonotype was seen a handful of times. V usage is TRBV2 and J usage is TRBJ2-7; 7 bases line up with TRBD1. After removal of 7 bases from V and 1 base from J, the junction contained 4 bases not matched to a gene. Germline CDR1 reads SNHLY; CDR2 reads FYNNEI. This CDR3 has 13 amino acids. CDR3 DNA sequence: TGTGCCAGCAAACAGGGGAAGTCCTACGAGCAGTACTTC. Protein product: CASKQGKSYEQYF.

The rearrangement joins TRBV20-1 to TRBJ1-1; 7 bases are a match to TRBD1. After removal of 0 bases from V and 4 bases from J, the junction contained 5 bases not matched to a gene. The germline V gene has CDR1 DFQATT and CDR2 SNEGSKA (reference sequence). The CDR3 extends over 14 amino acids. The CDR3 DNA reads TGCAGTGCTAGAGATGACAGGGAGTCCACTGAAGCTTTCTTT. Its protein product is CSARDDRESTEAFF.

This clonotype was detected once. The chain couples TRBV6-5 to TRBJ1-2, with D maybe TRBD1 (5 bases). Germline V gene lookup returns CDR1 MNHEY and CDR2 SVGAGI. V dropped 2 bases and J dropped 4 bases, with 11 bases sitting between them. The CDR3 contains 14 residues. This CDR3 is CASSYQGSGYGYTF. Written as DNA, the CDR3 is TGTGCCAGCAGTTACCAGGGAAGCGGCTATGGCTACACCTTC.